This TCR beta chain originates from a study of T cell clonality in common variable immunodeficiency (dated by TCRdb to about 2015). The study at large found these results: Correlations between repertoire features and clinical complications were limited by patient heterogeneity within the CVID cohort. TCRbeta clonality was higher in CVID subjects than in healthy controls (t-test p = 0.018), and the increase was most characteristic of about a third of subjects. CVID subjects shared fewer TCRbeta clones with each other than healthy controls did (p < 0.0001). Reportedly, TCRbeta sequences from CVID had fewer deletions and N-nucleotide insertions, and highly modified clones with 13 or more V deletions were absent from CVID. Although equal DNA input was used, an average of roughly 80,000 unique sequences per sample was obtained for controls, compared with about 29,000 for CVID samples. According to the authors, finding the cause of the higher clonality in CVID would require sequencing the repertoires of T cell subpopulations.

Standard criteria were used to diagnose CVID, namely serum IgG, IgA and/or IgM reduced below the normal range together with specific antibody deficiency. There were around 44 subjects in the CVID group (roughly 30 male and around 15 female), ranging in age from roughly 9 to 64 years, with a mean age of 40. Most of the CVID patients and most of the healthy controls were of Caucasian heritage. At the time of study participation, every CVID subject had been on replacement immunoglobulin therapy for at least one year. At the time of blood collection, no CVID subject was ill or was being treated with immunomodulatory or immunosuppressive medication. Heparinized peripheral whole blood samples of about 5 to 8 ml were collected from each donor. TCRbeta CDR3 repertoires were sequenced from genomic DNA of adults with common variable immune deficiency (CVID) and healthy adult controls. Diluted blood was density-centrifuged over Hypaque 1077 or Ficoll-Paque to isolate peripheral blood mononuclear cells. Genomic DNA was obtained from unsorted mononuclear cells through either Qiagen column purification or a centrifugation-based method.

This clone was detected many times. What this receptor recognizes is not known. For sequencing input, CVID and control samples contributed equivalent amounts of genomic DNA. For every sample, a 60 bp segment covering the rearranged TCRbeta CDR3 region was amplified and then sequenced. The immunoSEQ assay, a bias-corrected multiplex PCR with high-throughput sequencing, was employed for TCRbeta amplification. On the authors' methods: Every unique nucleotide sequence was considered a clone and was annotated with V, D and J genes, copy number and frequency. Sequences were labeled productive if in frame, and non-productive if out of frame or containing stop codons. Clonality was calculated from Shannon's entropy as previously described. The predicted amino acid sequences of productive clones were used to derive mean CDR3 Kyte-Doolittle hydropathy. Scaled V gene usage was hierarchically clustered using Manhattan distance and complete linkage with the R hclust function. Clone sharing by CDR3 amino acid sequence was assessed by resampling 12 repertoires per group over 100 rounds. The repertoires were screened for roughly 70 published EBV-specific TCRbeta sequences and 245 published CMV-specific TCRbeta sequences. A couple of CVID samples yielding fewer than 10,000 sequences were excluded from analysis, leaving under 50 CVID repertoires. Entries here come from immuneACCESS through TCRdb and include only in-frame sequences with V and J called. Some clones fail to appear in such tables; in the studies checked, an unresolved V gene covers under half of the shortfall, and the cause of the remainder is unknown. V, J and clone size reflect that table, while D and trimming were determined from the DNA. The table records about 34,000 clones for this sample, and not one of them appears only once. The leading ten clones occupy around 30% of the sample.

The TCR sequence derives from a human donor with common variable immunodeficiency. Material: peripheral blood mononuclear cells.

The CDR3 is CASSPSLGSGRASTTGELFF. The sequenced part of the CDR3 DNA is TGTGCCAGCAGCCCCTCCTTGGGTAGCGGGAGGGCGTCTACCACCGGGGAG. The chain couples TRBV4-2 to TRBJ2-2, with 11 middle bases fitting TRBD2. Read coverage stops 3 residues before the CDR3 terminus; the germline J gene supplies the remainder. Germline trimming: 4 bases from V, 4 bases from J; junction bases outside gene matches: 17. The CDR3 contains 20 residues, cysteine and phenylalanine counted. Of the CDR3's DNA, 51 bases were read; they are in frame from base 1. The germline V gene provides CDR1 LGHNA and CDR2 YNFKEQ.